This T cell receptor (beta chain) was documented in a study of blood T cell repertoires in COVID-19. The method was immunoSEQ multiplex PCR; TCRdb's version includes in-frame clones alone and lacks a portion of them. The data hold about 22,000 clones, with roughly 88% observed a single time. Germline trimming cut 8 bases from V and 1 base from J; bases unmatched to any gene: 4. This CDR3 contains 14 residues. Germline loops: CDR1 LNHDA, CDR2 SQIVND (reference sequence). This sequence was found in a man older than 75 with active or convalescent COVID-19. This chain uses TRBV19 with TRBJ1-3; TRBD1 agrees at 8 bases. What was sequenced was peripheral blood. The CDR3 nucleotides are TGTGCCAGTCAGGACAGGGTGTCTGGAAACACCATATATTTT. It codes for CASQDRVSGNTIYF.